The sequence of this T cell receptor (beta chain) was determined in a study of cytomegalovirus exposure and HLA in healthy donors. Study-wide results and limits: Cytomegalovirus association was listed for about 180 TCR beta chains. It was confirmed in vitro that a few of the CMV-associated chains were specific for CMV antigens.

Germline V lookup: CDR1 SQVTM, CDR2 ANQGSEA. V shed 2 bases and J shed 2 bases, with 6 bases lying between them. This CDR3 comprises 13 residues. Libraries were prepared by immunoSEQ multiplex PCR; TCRdb keeps only in-frame clonotypes and omits some of them. The table shows over 200,000 clones, with approximately 87% occurring only once. Note on this clone: The antigen is not known.

The sequenced sample was PBMCs. The rearrangement joins TRBV29-1 to TRBJ2-2, with D perhaps TRBD1 (5 bases). The clonotype was recovered from a woman aged 18 to 35 in good health and CMV-seronegative. The CDR3 sequence is CSVEQGNTGELFF. DNA of the CDR3: TGCAGCGTTGAACAGGGAAACACCGGGGAGCTGTTTTTT.